Below are 28 T cell receptor beta chains sequenced from a single sample in a study of blood T cell repertoires in COVID-19. Sequencing was performed with immunoSEQ multiplex PCR; in TCRdb, only in-frame clones are kept and a portion is missing. The data contain 150,000 to 200,000 clones, about 93% of them singletons. The sequenced sample was peripheral blood. These receptors were taken from a woman aged 50 to 60 with acute or convalescent COVID-19.

V and J are TRBV7-9 and TRBJ1-2, with a possible D match to TRBD1 (5 bases). Looked up from germline, CDR1 is SEHNR and CDR2 is FQNEAQ (reference sequence). Trimming left V 7 bases short and J 3 bases short, with 15 bases between. CDR3 length: 14 residues. CDR3 residues: CASNRGGLDYGYTF. The CDR3 DNA follows: TGTGCCAGCAATAGGGGAGGTCTGGACTATGGCTACACCTTC.

The CDR3 is CASSQVRTGAHNEQFF. The CDR3 nucleotides are TGTGCCAGCAGCCAAGTACGGACAGGGGCACACAATGAGCAGTTCTTC. This chain joins TRBV14 and TRBJ2-1, with 9 bases aligning to TRBD1. The CDR3 has 16 amino acids. Germline V gene data show CDR1 as SGHDN and CDR2 as FVKESK. After removal of 1 base from V and 5 bases from J, the junction contained 6 bases not matched to a gene. The full variable domain, in which reference TRBV14 and TRBJ2-1 provide the parts outside the CDR3, is EAGVTQFPSHSVIEKGQTVTLRCDPISGHDNLYWYRRVMGKEIKFLLHFVKESKQDESGMPNNRFLAERTGGTYSTLKVQPAELEDSGVYFCASSQVRTGAHNEQFFGPGTRLTVL.

The chain joins TRBV30 to TRBJ1-1, with 8 bases fitting TRBD1. CDR3 length: 14 residues. Germline lookup yields CDR1 GTSNPN and CDR2 SVGIG (reference sequence). V lost 1 base, J lost 8 bases, and 9 bases stayed unmatched. CDR3: CAWSEGRGREEAFF. The CDR3 nucleotides read TGTGCCTGGAGTGAGGGCAGGGGGCGGGAGGAAGCTTTCTTT.

As concerns this clone: The sample holds other DNA sequences that translate to the same CDR3. The chain uses TRBV5-6 and TRBJ2-5; D not certain. This CDR3 has 13 residues. V was cut by 1 base and J by 2 bases, with 6 bases left in between. Germline V lookup: CDR1 SGHDT, CDR2 YYEEEE. The CDR3 is CASSLRYQETQYF. CDR3 bases: TGTGCCAGCAGCTTGCGGTATCAAGAGACCCAGTACTTC.

The rearrangement joins TRBV4-2 to TRBJ1-1; D might be TRBD1 (5 bases). The CDR3 covers 13 residues. Germline lookup yields CDR1 LGHNA and CDR2 YNFKEQ. V shed 1 base and J shed 11 bases, with 14 bases lying between them. This CDR3 is CASSQGTGVLAFF. CDR3 bases: TGTGCCAGCAGCCAAGGAACAGGTGTTTTGGCTTTCTTT.

This chain uses TRBV5-4 with TRBJ1-2; 9 bases fit TRBD1. CDR3 length: 14 residues. Trimming took 4 bases from V and 6 from J; bases not matched to a gene: 7. Germline CDR1 and CDR2: SGHNT and YYREEE (reference sequence). In nucleotides, the CDR3 is TGTGCCAGCAGCACAACCGGGACAGGGAATGGCTACACCTTC. Translating gives CASSTTGTGNGYTF.

The J gene is TRBJ1-2, the V gene TRBV7-3; 9 positions agree with TRBD1. Germline CDR1 is SGHTA and CDR2 is FQGTGA. The CDR3 spans 16 residues. Unmatched junction bases numbered 10, after V lost 5 bases and J lost 3 bases. CDR3: CASSHWTGEYDYGYTF. CDR3 DNA: TGTGCCAGCAGCCACTGGACAGGGGAATACGACTATGGCTACACCTTC.

The rearrangement uses TRBV18 and TRBJ2-7; D is unresolved. CDR3 length: 13 amino acids. CDR1 and CDR2 (germline): KGHSH, LQKENI. V was cut by 3 bases and J by 3 bases, with 9 bases left in between. CDR3 loop: CASSPNSGYEQYF. The DNA of the CDR3 is TGTGCCAGCTCACCGAACAGTGGCTACGAGCAGTACTTC. The full variable domain, rest sourced from reference TRBV18 and TRBJ2-7, is NAGVMQNPRHLVRRRGQEARLRCSPMKGHSHVYWYRQLPEEGLKFMVYLQKENIIDESGMPKERFSAEFPKEGPSILRIQQVVRGDSAAYFCASSPNSGYEQYFGPGTRLTVT.

V usage is TRBV19 and J usage is TRBJ2-5; 10 nucleotides match TRBD2. CDR3 length equals 14 residues. The germline CDR1 and CDR2 sequences are LNHDA and SQIVND (reference sequence). With 5 bases clipped from V and 5 bases from J, the junction kept 5 bases outside the gene matches. CDR3: CASSPSGSGETQYF. The DNA for the CDR3 is TGTGCCAGTAGTCCTAGCGGGAGCGGGGAGACCCAGTACTTC.

In this sample, this clone turned up once. The chain links TRBV7-4 to TRBJ1-3; TRBD1 aligns across 7 bases. J was trimmed by 1 base and V by 5 bases; bases with no gene match: 8. Germline V gene sequence: CDR1 SGHVT, CDR2 SQSDAQ. The CDR3 covers 16 residues. The chain's CDR3 is CASSDPGQHSGNTIYF. CDR3 coding DNA: TGTGCCAGCAGCGACCCGGGACAGCATTCTGGAAACACCATATATTTT.

The genes are TRBV6-5 and TRBJ1-1; D is unclear. V dropped 8 bases and J dropped 0 bases, with 7 bases sitting between them. CDR1 is MNHEY, CDR2 SVGAGI, per germline. The CDR3 covers 12 residues. In nucleotides, the CDR3 is TGTGCCAGCGGAGGCCTGAACACTGAAGCTTTCTTT. Translated: CASGGLNTEAFF.

The V and J genes are TRBV6-5 and TRBJ2-2; a possible D gene is TRBD2 (5 bases). The V gene lost 0 bases and the J gene lost 4 bases, with 9 bases spanning the gap. The CDR3 extends over 15 amino acids. Per germline, CDR1 MNHEY and CDR2 SVGAGI. In DNA, the CDR3 is TGTGCCAGCAGTTACTCGAGGGTTTCCACCGGGGAGCTGTTTTTT. It specifies CASSYSRVSTGELFF.

The genes are TRBV5-6 and TRBJ2-7, with unresolved D. CDR1 and CDR2 from the germline V gene are SGHDT and YYEEEE. V gave up 2 bases and J gave up 1 base, with 13 bases separating them. This CDR3 has 15 amino acids. The CDR3 sequence: CASSFLLTFSYEQYF. The CDR3 bases are TGTGCCAGCAGCTTTCTTTTGACATTTTCCTACGAGCAGTACTTC. Using reference TRBV5-6 and TRBJ2-7 for the parts outside the CDR3, the full variable domain is DAGVTQSPTHLIKTRGQQVTLRCSPKSGHDTVSWYQQALGQGPQFIFQYYEEEERQRGNFPDRFSGHQFPNYSSELNVNALLLGDSALYLCASSFLLTFSYEQYFGPGTRLTVT.

The chain employs TRBV12-3 or TRBV12-4 and TRBJ2-5; D remains unclear. The CDR3 totals 13 residues. V was cut by 3 bases and J by 4 bases, with 9 bases left in between. CDR3 sequence (DNA): TGTGCCAGCAGTTTGCCGCCCGGAGAGACCCAGTACTTC. Translated: CASSLPPGETQYF.

This chain uses TRBV2 with TRBJ2-1; 11 nucleotides agree with TRBD2. V trimming: 9 bases; J trimming: 5 bases; junction bases outside the gene matches: 6. The CDR3 contains 14 residues. Germline CDR1 SNHLY, CDR2 FYNNEI. CDR3 in DNA: TGTGCCAGTACCGGGACTAGCGGTGACAATGAGCAGTTCTTC. Translated, it gives CASTGTSGDNEQFF.

The CDR3 DNA reads as TGTGCCAGCAGCCCAGGGGGCGCGGATGGCTACACCTTC. Residues: CASSPGGADGYTF. The genes are TRBV5-4 and TRBJ1-2, with TRBD1 identical over 8 bases. CDR1 and CDR2 (germline): SGHNT, YYREEE (reference sequence). The J segment lost 6 bases and the V segment lost 4 bases, leaving 5 bases of the junction unmatched. The CDR3 contains 13 residues.

This sequence joins TRBV10-3 and TRBJ1-6; 9 nucleotides agree with TRBD1. The length of the CDR3 is 14 residues. Germline-derived CDR1 and CDR2 are ENHRY and SYGVKD. V lost 6 bases and J lost 7; bases outside the gene matches: 4. Here the CDR3 reads CAISRTGENSPLHF. CDR3 bases: TGTGCCATCAGCCGGACAGGGGAGAATTCACCCCTCCACTTT.

In the case of this clone: Other DNA sequences in this sample translate to the same CDR3. CDR3 nucleotide sequence: TGTGCCAGCAGTTTAGGCGGGGGGTCCTACGAGCAGTACTTC. Translated, it gives CASSLGGGSYEQYF. The chain combines TRBV28 with TRBJ2-7; TRBD2 aligns across 8 bases. The CDR3 is made up of 14 amino acids. CDR1 MDHEN and CDR2 SYDVKM come from the germline V gene. Germline trimming cut 2 bases from V and 1 base from J; bases unmatched to any gene: 1.

This clone was seen just once. This chain links TRBV5-1 with TRBJ2-7, with 7 bases lining up with TRBD1. Germline assignment: CDR1 SGHRS and CDR2 YFSETQ. Trimming cost V 2 bases and J 5 bases; bases outside gene matches: 7. The CDR3 extends over 14 amino acids. The CDR3 coding sequence is TGCGCCAGCAGCTTTTACAGGGGTGCCGACGAGCAGTACTTC. This gives the protein CASSFYRGADEQYF.

Worth noting for this clone: Mismatch with germline at one junction end may stem from a read error. The chain has TRBV29-1 and TRBJ1-2; TRBD1 might be the D (6 bases). This CDR3 comprises 11 residues. Germline-derived CDR1 and CDR2 are SQVTM and ANQGSEA. The CDR3 bases are TGCAGCGTTGTTTCAGGGACAATACACCGCTTC. Its protein is CSVVSGTIHRF. Complete variable domain (other parts from reference TRBV29-1 and TRBJ1-2): SAVISQKPSRDICQRGTSLTIQCQVDSQVTMMFWYRQQPGQSLTLIATANQGSEATYESGFVIDKFPISRPNLTFSTLTVSNMSPEDSSIYLCSVVSGTIHRFGSGTRLTVV.

The chain has TRBV3-1 (or the pseudogene TRBV3-2) and TRBJ1-1, with D possibly TRBD1 on 6 matching bases. Trimming stripped 0 bases from V and 3 bases from J, with 23 bases between. The germline V gene has CDR1 LGHDT and CDR2 YNNKEL (reference sequence). The CDR3 contains 19 residues. The chain's CDR3 is CASSQDREGGHSGDTEAFF. CDR3 sequence (DNA): TGTGCCAGCAGCCAAGATCGGGAGGGGGGCCACTCTGGGGACACTGAAGCTTTCTTT.

This chain connects TRBV19 to TRBJ1-4; D call uncertain. The V gene's germline CDR1 is LNHDA and CDR2 SQIVND (reference sequence). Trimming removed 7 bases at V and 8 bases at J, with 8 bases between. The CDR3 spans 11 residues. The CDR3 coding sequence is TGTGCCAGTAACAGTAACGAAAAACTGTTTTTT. Its protein product is CASNSNEKLFF. The full variable domain, in which reference TRBV19 and TRBJ1-4 provide the parts outside the CDR3, is DGGITQSPKYLFRKEGQNVTLSCEQNLNHDAMYWYRQDPGQGLRLIYYSQIVNDFQKGDIAEGYSVSREKKESFPLTVTSAQKNPTAFYLCASNSNEKLFFGSGTQLSVL.

This clone was counted a few times. This rearrangement joins TRBV4-1 to TRBJ2-3; perhaps TRBD2 as D (6 bases). This CDR3 contains 15 residues. The V gene's germline CDR1 is MGHRA and CDR2 YSYEKL. V shed 1 base and J shed 4 bases, with 12 bases lying between them. The CDR3 coding sequence is TGCGCCAGCAGCCAAGGCCCGGGCGGGGCAGATACGCAGTATTTT. It is translated as CASSQGPGGADTQYF.

The chain uses TRBV30 and TRBJ1-3, with a tentative D call TRBD1 (6 bases). The CDR3 totals 15 residues. The germline V and J ends were trimmed by 4 bases and 2 bases, with 15 bases remaining between them. Germline CDR1 and CDR2: GTSNPN and SVGIG (reference sequence). The CDR3 spells CAWIGGRDPGNTIYF. The CDR3, as DNA: TGTGCCTGGATTGGGGGCAGGGATCCTGGAAACACCATATATTTT.

The chain links TRBV11-2 to TRBJ2-6; 11 positions agree with TRBD2. Germline CDR1 reads SGHAT; CDR2 reads FQNNGV. The junction had 9 bases not matched to a gene; V was cut back by 5 bases and J by 0 bases. The CDR3 spans 19 residues. CDR3 coding DNA: TGTGCCAGCAGCGCACGACTAGCGGGGCCTGCCTCTGGGGCCAACGTCCTGACTTTC. It encodes CASSARLAGPASGANVLTF.

V gene TRBV28 combines with J gene TRBJ1-2; 7 bases are shared with TRBD1. The CDR3 totals 14 residues. Looked up from germline, CDR1 is MDHEN and CDR2 is SYDVKM. Trimming at V came to 4 bases and at J to 5 bases, leaving 7 bases not matched to a gene. CDR3 coding DNA: TGTGCCAGCAGTTCCGCGGACAGGCGTTATGGCTACACCTTC. It codes for CASSSADRRYGYTF.

V gene TRBV24-1 combines with J gene TRBJ2-3, with 9 bases matching TRBD1. Germline trimming cut 6 bases from V and 4 bases from J; bases unmatched to any gene: 10. The germline V gene encodes CDR1 KGHDR and CDR2 SFDVKD. This CDR3 is built from 16 residues. DNA for the CDR3: TGTGCCACCAGTTCCCGGGACAGGGATATAGCAGATACGCAGTATTTT. It encodes CATSSRDRDIADTQYF.

This chain links TRBV7-9 with TRBJ1-2, with D perhaps matching TRBD1 (5 bases). Trimming took off 1 base at V and 4 bases at J, with 13 bases between the two ends. CDR3 length: 15 residues. CDR1 and CDR2 (germline): SEHNR, FQNEAQ (reference sequence). The CDR3 DNA sequence: TGTGCCAGCAGCTTAGGGCAGGGTGTCGTCTATGGCTACACCTTC. Translating it yields CASSLGQGVVYGYTF.